These T cell receptor beta chains were read from a single sample in a study of cytomegalovirus exposure and HLA in healthy donors. Measured with immunoSEQ multiplex PCR; TCRdb has only the in-frame clones, and not every one. The data hold 84,000 or so clones, with less than 80% observed a single time. The sequenced sample consisted of PBMCs. The receptor source for this set is a human donor in good health. The CDR3 runs from the conserved cysteine through the conserved F or W. D genes are given only for firm matches.

V gene	CDR3 length	D gene	J gene	CDR3 protein
TRBV9	11	NA	TRBJ2-5	CASSPGETQYF
TRBV21-1	14	NA	TRBJ1-1	CASTSGGGNTEAFF
TRBV2	14	NA	TRBJ1-4	CASSEAGGYEKLFF
TRBV15	14	NA	TRBJ2-1	CATSRGPLPPEQFF
TRBV27	15	TRBD1	TRBJ2-7	CASSSPGQGAGEQYF
TRBV5-1	13	NA	TRBJ2-7	CASSLFRGGEQYF
TRBV7-9	13	TRBD2	TRBJ2-3	CAVGRVGPDTQYF
TRBV7-2	16	NA	TRBJ1-6	CASSLEGGLRNSPLHF
TRBV25-1	12	TRBD1	TRBJ1-1	CASSEEGQEAFF
TRBV11-2	13	TRBD1	TRBJ2-7	CASSLGTGSQQYF
TRBV29-1	12	TRBD1	TRBJ1-4	CSAKQGNEKLFF
TRBV5-8	17	TRBD1	TRBJ2-2	CASSLIGTASRIGELFF
TRBV5-6	15	NA	TRBJ1-1	CASSLAGKMNTEAFF
TRBV18	16	TRBD1	TRBJ1-1	CASSPRQGEGNTEAFF
TRBV27	13	NA	TRBJ2-1	CASSLSAYNEQFF
TRBV4-3	18	TRBD2	TRBJ2-2	CASSQEGTSGGASGELFF
TRBV7-2	15	NA	TRBJ2-5	CASSFGGTREETQYF
TRBV6-4	16	NA	TRBJ1-5	CASSDPRVDGNQPQHF
TRBV5-8	15	TRBD2	TRBJ2-1	CASSLGLAGVDEQFF
TRBV29-1	13	NA	TRBJ2-7	CSVELDDSYEQYF
TRBV7-6	14	NA	TRBJ2-5	CASSQQGYQETQYF
TRBV30	15	NA	TRBJ1-4	CAWSVQSFANEKLFF
TRBV30	14	TRBD1	NA	CACRTAGQGNEQYF
TRBV15	13	NA	TRBJ1-5	CATSRERGQPQHF
TRBV5-1	18	TRBD1	TRBJ2-2	CASSTLPTGSKGTGELFF
TRBV27	15	NA	TRBJ2-2	CASSLSQGGTGELFF
TRBV27	15	NA	TRBJ1-3	CASSLEGFSGNTIYF
TRBV18	15	NA	TRBJ1-5	CASSPSGLTNQPQHF
TRBV6-1	15	TRBD1	TRBJ1-2	CASSERTGGGYGYTF
TRBV5-5	16	TRBD1	TRBJ2-3	CASSLIPRGLTDTQYF
TRBV4-1	16	TRBD2	TRBJ2-5	CASSQDPGLAVKTQYF
TRBV5-1	16	TRBD1	TRBJ1-1	CASSFDRGQGGTEAFF
TRBV7-9	14	NA	TRBJ2-7	CASSVGDIRPEQYF
TRBV25-1	14	TRBD1	TRBJ2-7	CASSGTGGTYEQYF
TRBV5-1	16	TRBD2	TRBJ2-5	CASSLATRGGQETQYF
TRBV10-3	13	NA	TRBJ1-1	CAISERGTVEAFF
TRBV14	15	NA	TRBJ2-7	CASSHWGGRTYEQYF
TRBV6-5	13	NA	TRBJ1-1	CASSFVKSTEAFF
TRBV13	14	TRBD1	TRBJ2-7	CASSLWDRGHEQYF
TRBV4-1	16	NA	TRBJ2-4	CASSQAGGEAKNIQYF
TRBV11-2	12	NA	TRBJ2-1	CASSLEEPEQFF
TRBV2	14	NA	TRBJ1-1	CASRNRESNTEAFF
TRBV6-1	15	TRBD1	TRBJ2-7	CASNQAGTGIYEQYF
TRBV7-2	14	NA	TRBJ2-3	CASSHGTFEDTQYF
TRBV4-3	13	NA	TRBJ1-1	CASSQAGNTEAFF
TRBV2	16	NA	TRBJ2-2	CASSFAQGTYTGELFF
TRBV19	20	TRBD2	TRBJ2-1	CASSITTTSGGAIPYNEQFF
TRBV29-1	14	NA	TRBJ1-2	CSVPSPAMNYGYTF